The 2 T cell receptor beta chains below all came from one sample that was sequenced in a study of CD8 T cells in ankylosing spondylitis. MiXCR was run by TCRdb on the 5' RACE reads, yielding one entry per CDR3 protein. The table lists approximately 500,000 distinct CDR3 sequences, over 9.5% of them singletons. Study observations and caveats: Characteristic, it appeared, of ankylosing spondylitis blood was a TCR beta motif of eight highly homologous variants.

These receptors' targets are unknown. The sequenced sample was blood, either unsorted or a sorted T cell fraction (not recorded which). The source of these receptors is a male donor with ankylosing spondylitis.

The chain has TRBV13 and TRBJ2-7; 8 bases match TRBD2. With V trimmed by 6 bases and J by 3 bases, 4 bases remained unmatched. Looked up from germline, CDR1 is PRHDT and CDR2 is FYEKMQ (reference sequence). The CDR3 consists of 13 residues. The chain's CDR3 is CASSSGLDYEQYV. The CDR3 bases are TGTGCCAGCAGTTCGGGACTAGACTACGAGCAGTACGTC.

V usage is TRBV12-3 or TRBV12-4 and J usage is TRBJ2-2, with D tentatively TRBD1 (5 bases). The CDR3 is 15 amino acids. Between the trimmed V and J ends, which lost 3 bases and 3 bases, there was a span of 11 bases. CDR3 DNA sequence: TGTGCCAGCAGTTTTTCGGCAGGGTACACCGGGGAGCTGTTTTTT. Encoded protein: CASSFSAGYTGELFF.